This T cell receptor (beta chain) was retrieved from a study of PD-1 blockade in classical Hodgkin lymphoma. Overall study results and limits: Repertoire differences lack defined causes, possibly disease activity or prior therapy. CD4+ TCR diversity, unlike CD8+, climbed significantly by C4D1. Baseline diversity resembling that of newly diagnosed patients was seen in complete responders.

All trial patients relapsed after autologous stem cell transplantation. V was shortened by 1 base and J by 3 bases, with 17 bases between the two germline ends. In germline, CDR1 is SGHNT, CDR2 YYREEE (reference sequence). This CDR3 has 16 residues. Concerning this clone itself: Its specificity is not known.

Clones were read by immunoSEQ multiplex PCR, and TCRdb kept only the in-frame ones, dropping some. The sample holds approximately 79,000 clones, about 90% seen once. The rearrangement uses TRBV5-4 and TRBJ2-7; D is uncertain. The receptor comes from a human donor with classical Hodgkin lymphoma. Material: peripheral blood mononuclear cells (PBMCs), obtained before the second cycle of nivolumab. CDR3 sequence reads: CASSLSRTNLRYEQYF. The CDR3, as DNA: TGTGCCAGCAGCTTGAGCAGAACCAACCTCCGCTACGAGCAGTACTTC.